A single sample gave rise to the 14 T cell receptor beta chains below, sequenced in a study of post-analysis software for immune sequencing data. Study-wide findings and caveats: Five TRBV segments were significantly more frequent in patients than in controls. TRBV5-6, TRBV5-1 and TRBV20-1 were among these segments.

Antigens for these TCRs are unknown. Unique molecular identifiers were carried by the TCR beta cDNA libraries. A single record per CDR3 protein comes from TCRdb applying MiXCR to the PCR reads. The table records a few hundred thousand distinct CDR3 sequences, 30% to 45% of them present only once. Sample: blood. The receptors derive from a girl aged 5-17 years with multiple sclerosis.

V is TRBV15 and J is TRBJ2-4; 10 nucleotides align to TRBD1. Gene TRBJ2-7 matches the end of the DNA better, so the J call may be wrong. CDR1 is LNHNV, CDR2 YYDKDF, per germline (reference sequence). CDR3 length: 14 residues. The CDR3 coding sequence is TGTGCCACCAGCAGAGGACAGGGGGCCCACGAGCAGTACTTC. It specifies CATSRGQGAHEQYF.

V usage is TRBV7-2 and J usage is TRBJ2-7; 9 bases are a match to TRBD1. The CDR3 sequence is 15 residues long. Germline V CDR1 and CDR2: SGHTA, FQGNSA. Trimming at V came to 4 bases and at J to 7 bases, leaving 11 bases not matched to a gene. DNA for the CDR3: TGTGCCAGCAGCTCCCGGGGACAGGGATGGGGGGAGCAGTACTTC. This sequence encodes CASSSRGQGWGEQYF.

Remarks on this clonotype: The CDR3 does not end in the conserved phenylalanine or tryptophan, so this is likely a read error. V and J are TRBV20-1 and TRBJ2-1; 9 nucleotides match TRBD2. Losses at the gene ends were 0 bases for V and 10 bases for J; bases not matched to a gene: 10. Germline loops: CDR1 DFQATT, CDR2 SNEGSKA (reference sequence). The CDR3 spans 15 residues. CDR3 residues: CSARDLGGGAWEQFL. The CDR3 nucleotides are TGCAGTGCTAGAGATCTCGGCGGGGGGGCATGGGAGCAGTTCTTA.

This clonotype was seen a few times. V and J are TRBV5-1 and TRBJ1-2; possibly TRBD1 for D (6 bases). Trimming removed 0 bases at V and 8 bases at J, with 8 bases between. There are 12 residues in the CDR3. Germline CDR1 reads SGHRS; CDR2 reads YFSETQ. The CDR3: CASSLDQGGYTF. The CDR3 DNA sequence: TGCGCCAGCAGCTTGGACCAGGGGGGCTACACCTTC.

The gene calls are TRBV28 and TRBJ2-7; D is unresolved. Germline-derived CDR1 and CDR2 are MDHEN and SYDVKM. The CDR3 sequence is 13 residues long. V lost 7 bases to trimming and J lost 5 bases, with 15 bases between them. This CDR3 is CASTVGGGDEQYF. The DNA of the CDR3 is TGTGCCAGCACCGTAGGCGGCGGTGACGAGCAGTACTTC. Complete variable domain (other parts from reference TRBV28 and TRBJ2-7): DVKVTQSSRYLVKRTGEKVFLECVQDMDHENMFWYRQDPGLGLRLIYFSYDVKMKEKGDIPEGYSVSREKKERFSLILESASTNQTSMYLCASTVGGGDEQYFGPGTRLTVT.

The chain is built from TRBV7-2 and TRBJ2-5, with D possibly matching TRBD2 (6 bases). Germline CDR1 is SGHTA and CDR2 is FQGNSA. The CDR3 has 17 amino acids. The germline V and J ends were trimmed by 7 bases and 1 base, with 22 bases remaining between them. As DNA, the CDR3 is TGTGCCAGCACTCTCTTCGGGTCGGTGGGGGGCCAAGAGACCCAGTACTTC. Protein sequence: CASTLFGSVGGQETQYF.

A note on this clonotype: Since a much larger clone is just one base distant, this may be a read error. This chain uses TRBV5-1 with TRBJ1-2; D remains ambiguous. This CDR3 is built from 13 residues. V was clipped by 0 bases and J by 2 bases, with 5 bases between them. Per the germline V gene, CDR1 is SGHRS and CDR2 is YFSETQ. CDR3 coding DNA: TGCGCCAGCAGCTTGGGACACAACTATGGCTACACCTTC. This gives the protein CASSLGHNYGYTF.

V and J are TRBV27 and TRBJ2-7; D possibly matches TRBD1 or TRBD2 (5 bases each). Germline V gene data show CDR1 as MNHEY and CDR2 as SMNVEV (reference sequence). V lost 8 bases, J lost 5 bases, and 16 bases lay in between. The length of the CDR3 is 13 residues. The CDR3 sequence is CASQSLGTDEQYF. Here the CDR3 DNA reads TGTGCCAGCCAGAGTCTAGGGACCGACGAGCAGTACTTC.

This clonotype was picked up a small number of times. The V call is TRBV7-2, the J call TRBJ1-1; the D gene is possibly TRBD1 (5 bases). V shed 5 bases and J shed 1 base, with 11 bases lying between them. The length of the CDR3 is 14 residues. Germline V gene data show CDR1 as SGHTA and CDR2 as FQGNSA. For the CDR3, the DNA is TGTGCCAGCAGCACCCGGACAACGAACACTGAAGCTTTCTTT. Translation: CASSTRTTNTEAFF. The whole variable domain, filled in from reference TRBV7-2 and TRBJ1-1, reads GAGVSQSPSNKVTEKGKDVELRCDPISGHTALYWYRQSLGQGLEFLIYFQGNSAPDKSGLPSDRFSAERTGGSVSTLTIQRTQQEDSAVYLCASSTRTTNTEAFFGQGTRLTVV.

This clonotype has only a few counts. The rearrangement links TRBV15 to TRBJ2-1, with D possibly TRBD2 on 6 matching bases. CDR1 LNHNV and CDR2 YYDKDF come from the germline V gene (reference sequence). The V end lost 1 base, the J end lost 5 bases, and 12 bases lay between the germline ends. The CDR3 covers 15 residues. The CDR3 loop is CATSRGGASNNEQFF. The CDR3, as DNA: TGTGCCACCAGCAGAGGCGGGGCATCAAACAATGAGCAGTTCTTC.

Details on this clonotype: Germline is not matched at one junction end, which may reflect a read error. The chain recombines TRBV12-3 or TRBV12-4 with TRBJ1-2, with D possibly being TRBD1 (6 bases). The CDR3 spans 14 residues. The CDR3 sequence is CVSSLEQGAYGYTF. The CDR3 coding sequence is TGTGTCAGCAGTTTAGAACAGGGCGCCTATGGCTACACCTTC.

The V gene is TRBV29-1, the J gene TRBJ2-7; no definite D call. Trimming cost V 2 bases and J 0 bases, with 14 bases left between them. The CDR3 is 15 amino acids. Germline V CDR1 and CDR2: SQVTM, ANQGSEA. CDR3 sequence: CSVEFLGVSSYEQYF. CDR3 DNA: TGCAGCGTTGAATTCCTCGGCGTGAGCTCCTACGAGCAGTACTTC.

This clonotype has a handful of counts. The V call is TRBV24-1, the J call TRBJ2-1, with D unresolved. The V and J ends lost 5 bases and 7 bases respectively, with 5 bases between them. Germline V gene data show CDR1 as KGHDR and CDR2 as SFDVKD. The length of the CDR3 is 11 residues. CDR3 region: CATSVGNEQFF. CDR3 coding DNA: TGTGCCACCAGTGTGGGGAATGAGCAGTTCTTC.

This clonotype was seen a few times. V gene TRBV7-3 combines with J gene TRBJ2-5; 16 nucleotides align to TRBD2. Germline loops: CDR1 SGHTA, CDR2 FQGTGA. This CDR3 is built from 19 residues. The V segment lost 5 bases and the J segment 2 bases; nucleotides outside the gene matches: 11. The CDR3 bases are TGTGCCAGCAGCCCCCACGGGCTGGGACTAGCGGGGGGGCAAGAGACCCAGTACTTC. This gives the protein CASSPHGLGLAGGQETQYF.